Listed here are 29 T cell receptor beta chains from one sample, sequenced in a study of T cell responses to AZD1222 COVID-19 vaccine. Assay used: immunoSEQ multiplex PCR; TCRdb lists only in-frame clones, some missing. Among 110,000 to 150,000 clones listed, 80% to 90% were seen once. This specimen consisted of peripheral blood, obtained on day 0 of AZD1222 vaccination. The origin of the receptors is an adult in good health.

The chain recombines TRBV5-1 with TRBJ2-7, with 10 bases fitting TRBD1. The V gene end was trimmed by 0 bases and the J gene end by 4 bases; junction bases not matched to a gene: 7. The germline V gene has CDR1 SGHRS and CDR2 YFSETQ. The CDR3 is 16 residues long. CDR3 in amino acids: CASSLGPGTGEYEQYF. CDR3 bases: TGCGCCAGCAGCTTGGGCCCCGGGACAGGGGAGTACGAGCAGTACTTC.

This chain links TRBV7-9 with TRBJ2-3, with 13 bases aligning to TRBD2. V was clipped by 5 bases and J by 2 bases; unmatched bases: 10. The CDR3 is made up of 18 amino acids. CDR1 and CDR2 (germline): SEHNR, FQNEAQ (reference sequence). This CDR3 reads CASSLLLAGGGITDTQYF. In DNA, the CDR3 is TGTGCCAGCAGCCTCCTACTAGCGGGAGGGGGAATCACAGATACGCAGTATTTT.

The rearrangement joins TRBV4-2 to TRBJ1-3; possible D gene TRBD1, 5 bases. The V end was cut by 0 bases, the J end by 3 bases, with 12 bases between. Germline V gene data show CDR1 as LGHNA and CDR2 as YNFKEQ. The CDR3 runs 16 residues. Here the CDR3 reads CASSQDRRGSGNTIYF. In nucleotides, the CDR3 is TGTGCCAGCAGCCAAGATCGCCGGGGCAGTGGAAACACCATATATTTT.

The V call is TRBV13, the J call TRBJ2-3, with D possibly being TRBD2 (6 bases). Germline V CDR1 and CDR2: PRHDT, FYEKMQ (reference sequence). CDR3 length: 14 residues. The V gene lost 2 bases and the J gene lost 3 bases, with 9 bases spanning the gap. Here the CDR3 DNA reads TGTGCCAGCAGCTTACAGGCGGGAACAGATACGCAGTATTTT. Its protein is CASSLQAGTDTQYF.

The chain is built from TRBV3-1 (or the pseudogene TRBV3-2) and TRBJ2-7; 15 positions agree with TRBD2. Losses at the gene ends were 3 bases for V and 4 bases for J; bases not matched to a gene: 1. The V gene's germline CDR1 is LGHDT and CDR2 YNNKEL (reference sequence). The CDR3 totals 15 residues. Here the CDR3 DNA reads TGTGCCAGCAGCCAGGGGACTAGCGGGAGGTACGAGCAGTACTTC. Translated, it gives CASSQGTSGRYEQYF.

V and J are TRBV19 and TRBJ1-1, with TRBD1 matching over 7 bases. The germline V gene encodes CDR1 LNHDA and CDR2 SQIVND (reference sequence). J gave up 1 base and V 3 bases, and 5 bases lay outside the gene matches. The CDR3 extends over 15 amino acids. CDR3 nucleotides: TGTGCCAGTAGTATTCAAGGGACAGAGAACACTGAAGCTTTCTTT. This translates into CASSIQGTENTEAFF.

The chain carries TRBV7-2 and TRBJ1-3; possibly TRBD1 for D (5 bases). The V end lost 1 base, the J end lost 3 bases, and 13 bases lay between the germline ends. Germline assignment: CDR1 SGHTA and CDR2 FQGNSA. There are 16 residues in the CDR3. The CDR3 bases are TGTGCCAGCAGCTTAGACAGCGGCAGGGTTGGAAACACCATATATTTT. Its translation is CASSLDSGRVGNTIYF.

The chain uses TRBV5-1 and TRBJ2-2; possible D gene TRBD1, 5 bases. Germline CDR1 and CDR2: SGHRS and YFSETQ. The CDR3 contains 15 residues. V lost 0 bases and J 3 bases, leaving 9 bases between the germline ends. The CDR3 coding sequence is TGCGCCAGCAGCTTGGCAGGGCTGGACACCGGGGAGCTGTTTTTT. Translated: CASSLAGLDTGELFF.

In nucleotides, the CDR3 is TGTGCCAGCAGTTCCCAACAGGAGTATGGCTACACCTTC. It specifies CASSSQQEYGYTF. The gene calls are TRBV12-3 or TRBV12-4 and TRBJ1-2; tentative D call: TRBD1 (5 bases). The CDR3 is 13 amino acids. V lost 4 bases and J lost 5, with 11 bases in between.

This chain joins TRBV4-3 and TRBJ1-2, with unresolved D. CDR1 and CDR2 from the germline V gene are LGHNA and YSLEER. CDR3 size: 15 residues. The V gene lost 4 bases and the J gene lost 6 bases, with 18 bases spanning the gap. CDR3: CASSPPDGSFNGYTF. CDR3 DNA sequence: TGCGCCAGCAGCCCACCGGACGGCTCATTTAATGGCTACACCTTC.

This clone was seen a few times. The CDR3 loop reads CASSLDGRARTYEQYF. Here the CDR3 DNA reads TGTGCCAGCAGCTTAGATGGTAGGGCCCGTACCTACGAGCAGTACTTC. The rearrangement links TRBV11-2 to TRBJ2-7; D is uncertain. V gave up 0 bases and J gave up 2 bases, with 14 bases separating them. This CDR3 has 16 amino acids. Germline values: CDR1 SGHAT, CDR2 FQNNGV.

This chain uses TRBV7-9 with TRBJ1-1; TRBD1 matches at 7 bases. Germline V gene data show CDR1 as SEHNR and CDR2 as FQNEAQ (reference sequence). The CDR3 has 16 residues. V gave up 1 base and J gave up 3 bases; unmatched junction bases: 8. The CDR3 loop reads CASSLGQGAWDTEAFF. The CDR3 DNA is TGTGCCAGCAGCTTAGGACAGGGAGCGTGGGACACTGAAGCTTTCTTT.

J is TRBJ2-7 and V is TRBV7-2; no clear D. The V end lost 1 base, the J end lost 3 bases, and 7 bases lay between the germline ends. CDR3 length: 13 amino acids. Germline assignment: CDR1 SGHTA and CDR2 FQGNSA. In DNA, the CDR3 is TGTGCCAGCAGCTTAGTAGGCAACTACGAGCAGTACTTC. Translating it yields CASSLVGNYEQYF.

This chain joins TRBV10-2 and TRBJ2-3, with D possibly TRBD2 on 5 matching bases. CDR3 length: 14 amino acids. Germline V CDR1 and CDR2: WSHSY, SAAADI. The ends were cut back, 6 bases at V and 2 bases at J, with 12 bases in the middle. CDR3 sequence: CASRWRAYTDTQYF. The DNA of the CDR3 is TGCGCCAGCAGGTGGCGGGCCTACACAGATACGCAGTATTTT.

This sequence joins TRBV3-1 (or the pseudogene TRBV3-2) and TRBJ1-1, with D unresolved. Germline-derived CDR1 and CDR2 are LGHDT and YNNKEL (reference sequence). Trimming left V 10 bases short and J 1 base short, with 13 bases between. This CDR3 spans 13 amino acids. In DNA form, the CDR3 reads TGTGCCACCACAACTCCGCCGAACACTGAAGCTTTCTTT. This gives the protein CATTTPPNTEAFF.

The genes are TRBV19 and TRBJ2-7; tentatively, D is TRBD1 (6 bases). V lost 5 bases and J lost 2, with 13 bases in between. This CDR3 spans 14 amino acids. Looked up from germline, CDR1 is LNHDA and CDR2 is SQIVND (reference sequence). The CDR3 DNA reads TGTGCCAGTAGTCCTTCCGGGACAACCTACGAGCAGTACTTC. Protein product: CASSPSGTTYEQYF.

V and J are TRBV9 and TRBJ1-1, with D uncertain. V dropped 4 bases and J dropped 4 bases, with 11 bases sitting between them. The germline CDR1 and CDR2 sequences are SGDLS and YYNGEE. The CDR3 is made up of 13 amino acids. CDR3 amino acids: CASSPSVGTEAFF. CDR3 DNA sequence: TGTGCCAGCAGCCCATCCGTGGGCACTGAAGCTTTCTTT.

V usage is TRBV28 and J usage is TRBJ2-2, with 11 nucleotides matching TRBD1. Trimming took 0 bases from V and 3 from J; bases not matched to a gene: 0. The CDR3 length is 16 residues. CDR1 is MDHEN and CDR2 is SYDVKM in the germline V gene. The CDR3 DNA reads TGTGCCAGCAGTTTATGGGGACAGGGGGACACCGGGGAGCTGTTTTTT. Protein sequence: CASSLWGQGDTGELFF.

The rearrangement links TRBV11-2 to TRBJ1-6; a possible D gene is TRBD1 (6 bases). Trimming took 7 bases from V and 9 from J, leaving 19 bases between them. Germline-derived CDR1 and CDR2 are SGHAT and FQNNGV. CDR3 length: 15 residues. The CDR3 sequence is CASNQVQGWGSPLHF. The CDR3, as DNA: TGTGCCAGCAACCAGGTCCAGGGGTGGGGTTCACCCCTCCACTTT. The full variable domain, rest sourced from reference TRBV11-2 and TRBJ1-6, is EAGVAQSPRYKIIEKRQSVAFWCNPISGHATLYWYQQILGQGPKLLIQFQNNGVVDDSQLPKDRFSAERLKGVDSTLKIQPAKLEDSAVYLCASNQVQGWGSPLHFGNGTRLTVT.

This clone appeared a few times. The chain is built from TRBV5-4 and TRBJ2-7, with D unresolved. CDR1 is SGHNT and CDR2 is YYREEE in the germline V gene (reference sequence). The length of the CDR3 is 14 residues. Trimming shortened V by 4 bases and J by 5 bases, and 16 bases separated the two germline ends. Written as DNA, the CDR3 is TGTGCCAGCAGCGCCCTCCTTGGGCCCCACGAGCAGTACTTC. It codes for CASSALLGPHEQYF.

This chain connects TRBV27 to TRBJ1-1, with TRBD1 matching 7 bases. V was pared by 0 bases and J by 9 bases, with 25 bases of the junction left unmatched. This CDR3 comprises 20 residues. The germline V gene has CDR1 MNHEY and CDR2 SMNVEV (reference sequence). CDR3 amino acids: CASSLSIAQGSHLGGRQAFF. In DNA, the CDR3 is TGTGCCAGCAGTTTATCGATAGCACAGGGGAGCCACCTCGGGGGCCGTCAAGCTTTCTTT.

This clone has just a few counts. This chain joins TRBV3-1 (or the pseudogene TRBV3-2) and TRBJ2-7; 7 positions agree with TRBD1. The CDR3 contains 14 residues. Germline V gene data show CDR1 as LGHDT and CDR2 as YNNKEL (reference sequence). J gave up 7 bases and V 2 bases, and 8 bases lay outside the gene matches. The CDR3 sequence: CASSQYTGVEEQYF. The CDR3 DNA reads TGTGCCAGCAGCCAATATACAGGGGTAGAAGAGCAGTACTTC.

The DNA for the CDR3 is TGTGCCCGTGATGGATTCTATGGCTACACCTTC. As protein: CARDGFYGYTF. The chain links TRBV30 to TRBJ1-2; D gene ambiguous. Germline V CDR1 and CDR2: GTSNPN, SVGIG (reference sequence). Trimming cost V 8 bases and J 4 bases, with 11 bases left between them. There are 11 residues in the CDR3.

The gene calls are TRBV19 and TRBJ2-1; D remains unclear. The germline V and J ends were trimmed by 3 bases and 6 bases, with 18 bases remaining between them. The CDR3 is made up of 16 amino acids. Germline assignment: CDR1 LNHDA and CDR2 SQIVND (reference sequence). CDR3 bases: TGTGCCAGTAGTATTGAAGACCCAATGTGGGTCAATGAGCAGTTCTTC. Protein sequence: CASSIEDPMWVNEQFF.

CDR3 sequence: CASSEAVWWNTEAFF. CDR3 DNA sequence: TGTGCCAGCAGTGAAGCGGTCTGGTGGAACACTGAAGCTTTCTTT. The V and J genes are TRBV6-1 and TRBJ1-1; D unresolved. Trimming pared 0 bases from V and 1 base from J, leaving 9 bases between. The CDR3 sequence is 15 residues long. Germline V gene data show CDR1 as MNHNS and CDR2 as SASEGT.

The chain is built from TRBV11-2 and TRBJ1-2; a weak D match, TRBD1 (5 bases). The V and J ends lost 2 bases and 2 bases respectively, with 21 bases between them. The CDR3 contains 18 residues. Per the germline V gene, CDR1 is SGHAT and CDR2 is FQNNGV. The CDR3 protein is CASSLFGRGSNPNYGYTF. The CDR3 region has the DNA TGTGCCAGCAGCTTATTCGGTAGGGGCTCAAACCCAAACTATGGCTACACCTTC. The full variable domain, completed using reference TRBV11-2 and TRBJ1-2, is EAGVAQSPRYKIIEKRQSVAFWCNPISGHATLYWYQQILGQGPKLLIQFQNNGVVDDSQLPKDRFSAERLKGVDSTLKIQPAKLEDSAVYLCASSLFGRGSNPNYGYTFGSGTRLTVV.

The V and J genes are TRBV4-2 and TRBJ2-3, with D perhaps matching TRBD2 (6 bases). With 3 bases removed from V and 6 bases from J, the gap between germline ends came to 19 bases. The CDR3 totals 16 residues. Germline lookup yields CDR1 LGHNA and CDR2 YNFKEQ. The CDR3 DNA reads TGTGCCAGCAGCCAGGGTCCCGGGACTCCCGCCGATACGCAGTATTTT. This translates into CASSQGPGTPADTQYF.

The chain joins TRBV19 to TRBJ1-1; the D is unclear. The CDR3 runs to 15 residues. Germline-derived CDR1 and CDR2 are LNHDA and SQIVND (reference sequence). The V gene lost 7 bases and the J gene lost 0 bases, with 15 bases spanning the gap. The CDR3 region has the DNA TGTGCCAGTACCCAACGGAGATCTTTGAACACTGAAGCTTTCTTT. This codes for CASTQRRSLNTEAFF. Variable domain in full (rest from reference TRBV19 and TRBJ1-1): DGGITQSPKYLFRKEGQNVTLSCEQNLNHDAMYWYRQDPGQGLRLIYYSQIVNDFQKGDIAEGYSVSREKKESFPLTVTSAQKNPTAFYLCASTQRRSLNTEAFFGQGTRLTVV.

The chain is built from TRBV6-2 or TRBV6-3 and TRBJ1-2; no firm D call. CDR1 is MNHEY, CDR2 SVGEGT, per germline. The CDR3 has 12 amino acids. V lost 2 bases and J 4 bases, leaving 5 bases between the germline ends. CDR3 amino acids: CASSYPLYGYTF. CDR3 DNA sequence: TGTGCCAGCAGTTACCCACTCTATGGCTACACCTTC.